Below, 28 T cell receptor beta chains from the same sample are listed, as sequenced in a study of OX40 agonist ivuxolimab in advanced cancers. Clones were read by immunoSEQ multiplex PCR, and TCRdb kept only the in-frame ones, dropping some. The sample holds 90,000 to 120,000 clones; around 93% are singletons and the top ten take 1% to 1.5%. Sample: CD4+ or CD8+ T cells sorted from blood, taken in a trial of the OX40 agonist ivuxolimab. The receptors here all came from an adult with an advanced solid tumor such as melanoma, head and neck, liver or kidney cancer.

The chain employs TRBV6-5 and TRBJ1-3, with a possible D match to TRBD1 (6 bases). Germline-derived CDR1 and CDR2 are MNHEY and SVGAGI. The CDR3 has 14 residues. Deletions cut 8 bases from V and 0 bases from J, with 11 bases between. CDR3 nucleotides: TGTGCCAGCGCTCGGGACACCTCTGGAAACACCATATATTTT. Its translation: CASARDTSGNTIYF.

The rearrangement links TRBV28 to TRBJ2-5; tentative D call: TRBD1 (6 bases). In germline, CDR1 is MDHEN, CDR2 SYDVKM. Deletions cut 3 bases from V and 2 bases from J, with 10 bases between. This CDR3 has 14 residues. The CDR3, as DNA: TGTGCCAGCAGTTTGATCGGACAGCAAGAGACCCAGTACTTC. This encodes CASSLIGQQETQYF. Using reference TRBV28 and TRBJ2-5 for the parts outside the CDR3, the full variable domain is DVKVTQSSRYLVKRTGEKVFLECVQDMDHENMFWYRQDPGLGLRLIYFSYDVKMKEKGDIPEGYSVSREKKERFSLILESASTNQTSMYLCASSLIGQQETQYFGPGTRLLVL.

The gene calls are TRBV7-3 and TRBJ2-3; 12 bases align to TRBD2. V shed 0 bases, J shed 6 bases, and the junction held 7 bases outside the gene matches. This CDR3 comprises 17 residues. Germline assignment: CDR1 SGHTA and CDR2 FQGTGA. CDR3 residues: CASSLTFRTSGTDTQYF. The CDR3 nucleotides are TGTGCCAGCAGCTTAACGTTCCGGACTAGCGGGACGGATACGCAGTATTTT.

This clone was seen just once. The chain has TRBV28 and TRBJ1-3, with 8 positions matching TRBD1. Unmatched junction bases numbered 5, after V lost 4 bases and J lost 3 bases. CDR1 and CDR2 from the germline V gene are MDHEN and SYDVKM. This CDR3 region has 15 residues. CDR3 sequence reads: CASSSGGAGGNTIYF. The DNA of the CDR3 is TGTGCCAGCAGTTCAGGGGGCGCAGGTGGAAACACCATATATTTT. The full variable domain, in which reference TRBV28 and TRBJ1-3 provide the parts outside the CDR3, is DVKVTQSSRYLVKRTGEKVFLECVQDMDHENMFWYRQDPGLGLRLIYFSYDVKMKEKGDIPEGYSVSREKKERFSLILESASTNQTSMYLCASSSGGAGGNTIYFGEGSWLTVV.

The chain couples TRBV18 to TRBJ1-5, with D uncertain. V lost 1 base and J lost 4, with 8 bases in between. Germline V gene data show CDR1 as KGHSH and CDR2 as LQKENI. CDR3 length: 14 residues. CDR3 coding DNA: TGTGCCAGCTCACCACAGGGTGCAAATCAGCCCCAGCATTTT. Translating it yields CASSPQGANQPQHF.

The chain is built from TRBV5-6 and TRBJ1-1; D not certain. CDR3 length: 12 residues. The germline V and J ends were trimmed by 2 bases and 1 base, with 3 bases remaining between them. Germline values: CDR1 SGHDT, CDR2 YYEEEE. The CDR3 loop is CASSFKNTEAFF. The CDR3 bases are TGTGCCAGCAGCTTTAAGAACACTGAAGCTTTCTTT.

CDR3 DNA: TGTGCCAGCAGCCTAACCGGACAGGGGGCTCGGAATGAGCAGTTCTTC. This gives the protein CASSLTGQGARNEQFF. The chain links TRBV7-9 to TRBJ2-1; TRBD1 matches at 11 bases. Germline assignment: CDR1 SEHNR and CDR2 FQNEAQ (reference sequence). The CDR3 loop spans 16 amino acids. The trim removed 5 bases at V and 7 bases at J, leaving 10 bases unmatched.

This rearrangement joins TRBV27 to TRBJ2-7, with 7 bases fitting TRBD1. Germline-derived CDR1 and CDR2 are MNHEY and SMNVEV (reference sequence). The CDR3 extends over 14 amino acids. V shed 5 bases, J shed 3 bases, and the junction held 7 bases outside the gene matches. The CDR3 region has the DNA TGTGCCAGCAGTCTCCGACAGGGTATCTACGAGCAGTACTTC. Translated: CASSLRQGIYEQYF.

The chain couples TRBV5-4 to TRBJ2-5, with D perhaps TRBD2 (6 bases). The DNA end lines up better with TRBJ2-7; the J call may be wrong. The germline CDR1 and CDR2 sequences are SGHNT and YYREEE (reference sequence). The CDR3 is 16 residues long. In nucleotides, the CDR3 is TGTGCCAGCAGCCCCCCCGGCGGCGGGATCGCGGGCGAGCAGTACTTC. Amino acid sequence: CASSPPGGGIAGEQYF.

The chain has TRBV5-1 and TRBJ1-2, with D tentatively TRBD1 (6 bases). The length of the CDR3 is 13 residues. V was cut by 0 bases and J by 7 bases, with 10 bases left in between. Germline V gene lookup returns CDR1 SGHRS and CDR2 YFSETQ. The CDR3 reads CASSLDTGPGYTF. The CDR3 DNA reads as TGCGCCAGCAGCTTGGACACAGGGCCTGGCTACACCTTC. Complete variable domain (other parts from reference TRBV5-1 and TRBJ1-2): KAGVTQTPRYLIKTRGQQVTLSCSPISGHRSVSWYQQTPGQGLQFLFEYFSETQRNKGNFPGRFSGRQFSNSRSEMNVSTLELGDSALYLCASSLDTGPGYTFGSGTRLTVV.

The chain carries TRBV6-5 and TRBJ2-7; 7 nucleotides match TRBD2. The germline V gene has CDR1 MNHEY and CDR2 SVGAGI. This CDR3 is built from 15 residues. After removal of 0 bases from V and 3 bases from J, the junction contained 5 bases not matched to a gene. This CDR3 reads CASSYSAGEGYEQYF. The CDR3 coding sequence is TGTGCCAGCAGTTACTCGGCGGGAGAGGGCTACGAGCAGTACTTC.

The chain combines TRBV7-2 with TRBJ1-3; 7 positions agree with TRBD1. The J segment lost 0 bases and the V segment lost 5 bases, leaving 7 bases of the junction unmatched. This CDR3 has 16 amino acids. From germline, CDR1 is SGHTA and CDR2 FQGNSA. The CDR3 coding sequence is TGTGCCAGCAGCCCACAGGGGACAAACTCTGGAAACACCATATATTTT. Its protein product is CASSPQGTNSGNTIYF.

The chain combines TRBV28 with TRBJ2-2, with 8 nucleotides matching TRBD2. Per the germline V gene, CDR1 is MDHEN and CDR2 is SYDVKM. The CDR3 consists of 14 residues. Losses at the gene ends were 6 bases for V and 1 base for J; bases not matched to a gene: 1. The CDR3 region is CASSRGGNTGELFF. The CDR3 DNA follows: TGTGCCAGCAGCCGGGGGGGGAACACCGGGGAGCTGTTTTTT.

This clone was found many times. This chain joins TRBV30 and TRBJ1-2; D ambiguous. Trimming stripped 4 bases from V and 0 bases from J, with 12 bases between. The length of the CDR3 is 14 residues. CDR1 and CDR2 from the germline V gene are GTSNPN and SVGIG (reference sequence). The CDR3 coding sequence is TGTGCCTGGATCCGGGGAACTTCTAACTATGGCTACACCTTC. Translating it yields CAWIRGTSNYGYTF.

The rearrangement joins TRBV5-5 to TRBJ1-5; D remains unclear. V was pared by 6 bases and J by 5 bases, with 18 bases between. CDR3 length equals 15 residues. Germline loops: CDR1 SGHKS, CDR2 YYEKEE (reference sequence). In nucleotides, the CDR3 is TGTGCCAGCAACCAATATCTTTTGGTGGATCAGCCCCAGCATTTT. Translated: CASNQYLLVDQPQHF.

The genes are TRBV28 and TRBJ2-7; D uncertain. The CDR3 spans 12 residues. The V gene lost 7 bases and the J gene lost 4 bases, with 11 bases spanning the gap. CDR1 MDHEN and CDR2 SYDVKM come from the germline V gene. CDR3 amino acids: CASNNRAYEQYF. The CDR3 DNA follows: TGTGCCAGCAACAACCGGGCGTACGAGCAGTACTTC.

CDR3 amino acids: CASRHAGTASYEQYF. Written as DNA, the CDR3 is TGTGCCAGCAGGCATGCCGGGACAGCATCCTACGAGCAGTACTTC. The chain employs TRBV6-5 and TRBJ2-7; 7 bases fit TRBD1. Germline V lookup: CDR1 MNHEY, CDR2 SVGAGI. V lost 6 bases and J lost 1; bases outside the gene matches: 9. The length of the CDR3 is 15 residues.

The chain recombines TRBV13 with TRBJ2-1; D gene ambiguous. This CDR3 region has 12 residues. The germline gives CDR1 PRHDT, CDR2 FYEKMQ (reference sequence). Trimming removed 5 bases at V and 7 bases at J, with 9 bases between. The CDR3 sequence: CASSLLRNEQFF. DNA of the CDR3: TGTGCCAGCAGCCTCCTACGGAATGAGCAGTTCTTC.

The genes are TRBV29-1 and TRBJ2-1, with TRBD2 matching over 14 bases. The J segment lost 5 bases and the V segment lost 4 bases, leaving 7 bases of the junction unmatched. This CDR3 has 16 amino acids. Per the germline V gene, CDR1 is SQVTM and CDR2 is ANQGSEA. The CDR3 nucleotides are TGCAGCGTTGCCCGACTAGCGGGAGGGCCGGACAATGAGCAGTTCTTC. This gives the protein CSVARLAGGPDNEQFF.

The chain employs TRBV18 and TRBJ2-2; the D is unclear. Trimming took 3 bases from V and 1 from J, leaving 6 bases between them. CDR1 KGHSH and CDR2 LQKENI come from the germline V gene. The CDR3 runs 14 residues. The chain's CDR3 is CASSPGLNTGELFF. As DNA, the CDR3 is TGTGCCAGCTCACCGGGGTTGAACACCGGGGAGCTGTTTTTT.

V usage is TRBV29-1 and J usage is TRBJ2-2; possibly TRBD1 or TRBD2 for D (5 bases each). The CDR3 runs 12 residues. Per the germline V gene, CDR1 is SQVTM and CDR2 is ANQGSEA. DNA for the CDR3: TGCAGTGGTGGGGGGAACACCGGGGAGCTGTTTTTT. The encoded protein is CSGGGNTGELFF.

The V and J genes are TRBV2 and TRBJ2-1; D tentatively fits TRBD1 or TRBD2 (5 bases each). CDR3 length equals 12 residues. The germline CDR1 and CDR2 sequences are SNHLY and FYNNEI. Trimming cost V 6 bases and J 13 bases, with 16 bases left between them. CDR3 amino acids: CASRAGTPIQFF. The CDR3 region has the DNA TGTGCCAGCAGGGCCGGGACCCCCATCCAGTTCTTC. The full variable domain, with the rest looked up from reference TRBV2 and TRBJ2-1, is EPEVTQTPSHQVTQMGQEVILRCVPISNHLYFYWYRQILGQKVEFLVSFYNNEISEKSEIFDDQFSVERPDGSNFTLKIRSTKLEDSAMYFCASRAGTPIQFFGPGTRLTVL.

The table lists this clone with a count of one. This chain links TRBV5-4 with TRBJ1-1, with D maybe TRBD1 (5 bases). CDR1 is SGHNT, CDR2 YYREEE, per germline (reference sequence). The germline V and J ends were trimmed by 3 bases and 1 base, with 13 bases remaining between them. This CDR3 spans 15 amino acids. CDR3 bases: TGTGCCAGCAGCTCCAGGGTCTCAAGGAACACTGAAGCTTTCTTT. Translating it yields CASSSRVSRNTEAFF.

V usage is TRBV5-1 and J usage is TRBJ1-1; 10 bases agree with TRBD1. This CDR3 spans 17 amino acids. The V gene end was trimmed by 5 bases and the J gene end by 5 bases; junction bases not matched to a gene: 15. Germline CDR1 reads SGHRS; CDR2 reads YFSETQ. CDR3: CASSPRQGAASGTEAFF. DNA of the CDR3: TGCGCCAGCAGTCCAAGACAGGGGGCGGCCTCGGGGACTGAAGCTTTCTTT.

This chain uses TRBV11-2 with TRBJ2-2; possibly TRBD1 for D (6 bases). The CDR3 is 16 residues long. Germline CDR1 reads SGHAT; CDR2 reads FQNNGV. Trimming shortened V by 3 bases and J by 1 base, and 12 bases separated the two germline ends. The CDR3 protein is CASSFLPGQNTGELFF. The CDR3 DNA follows: TGTGCCAGCAGCTTTTTACCGGGACAGAACACCGGGGAGCTGTTTTTT.

J is TRBJ2-3 and V is TRBV19; 11 nucleotides match TRBD2. Germline CDR1 is LNHDA and CDR2 is SQIVND (reference sequence). The CDR3 spans 16 residues. V trimming: 3 bases; J trimming: 3 bases; junction bases outside the gene matches: 5. CDR3 sequence: CASSILSGRATDTQYF. CDR3 nucleotides: TGTGCCAGTAGTATCCTTAGCGGGAGGGCTACAGATACGCAGTATTTT.

This clone has a single count. The rearrangement links TRBV7-2 to TRBJ2-1, with a possible D match to TRBD2 (6 bases). V was cut by 2 bases and J by 0 bases, with 14 bases left in between. Germline V gene data show CDR1 as SGHTA and CDR2 as FQGNSA. The length of the CDR3 is 17 residues. In nucleotides, the CDR3 is TGTGCCAGCAGCTTATCGTGGGGGGTGAGCTCCTACAATGAGCAGTTCTTC. It codes for CASSLSWGVSSYNEQFF. Full variable domain (missing parts from reference TRBV7-2 and TRBJ2-1): GAGVSQSPSNKVTEKGKDVELRCDPISGHTALYWYRQSLGQGLEFLIYFQGNSAPDKSGLPSDRFSAERTGGSVSTLTIQRTQQEDSAVYLCASSLSWGVSSYNEQFFGPGTRLTVL.

The sample holds one count of this clone. The chain recombines TRBV6-5 with TRBJ2-1; 7 bases line up with TRBD1. CDR1 is MNHEY and CDR2 is SVGAGI in the germline V gene. This CDR3 is built from 13 residues. The J segment lost 8 bases and the V segment lost 5 bases, leaving 6 bases of the junction unmatched. The CDR3 coding sequence is TGTGCCAGCAGTAAAGGGGGCTTCGATGAGCAGTTCTTC. Encoded protein: CASSKGGFDEQFF.